What follows are 9 T cell receptor beta chains derived from one specimen sequenced in a study of neoadjuvant anti-PD-1 for oral cavity cancer. Time point reported: after neoadjuvant nivolumab, at surgical resection. Profiling relied on immunoSEQ multiplex PCR, and the TCRdb table lists in-frame clones only, not all of them. The data hold over 65,000 clones, with about nine tenths observed a single time. Source: PBMCs, taken after nivolumab (anti-PD-1) treatment. The receptors derive from a person aged 35-79 years with oral cavity squamous cell carcinoma.

The chain links TRBV30 to TRBJ1-3; D is perhaps TRBD1 (5 bases). Germline V gives CDR1 GTSNPN, CDR2 SVGIG (reference sequence). V was pared by 1 base and J by 2 bases, with 9 bases between. The CDR3 runs to 14 residues. CDR3 DNA sequence: TGTGCCTGGAGTGCCAGGACAACTGGAAACACCATATATTTT. Encoded protein: CAWSARTTGNTIYF.

This rearrangement joins TRBV27 to TRBJ2-6, with D hard to call. The CDR3 is made up of 16 amino acids. Trimming cost V 7 bases and J 0 bases, with 13 bases left between them. CDR1 MNHEY and CDR2 SMNVEV come from the germline V gene (reference sequence). In DNA, the CDR3 is TGTGCCAGCACAAGGACGGTAAGCTCTGGGGCCAACGTCCTGACTTTC. This encodes CASTRTVSSGANVLTF.

The chain carries TRBV6-9 and TRBJ2-7, with TRBD1 matching over 8 bases. The CDR3 has 15 amino acids. The ends lost 7 bases at V and 0 bases at J; junction bases unmatched: 8. Germline V gene sequence: CDR1 MNHGY, CDR2 SVAAGI. DNA for the CDR3: TGTGCCAGCACTAACCAGGGGACAGGCTCCTACGAGCAGTACTTC. Translated, it gives CASTNQGTGSYEQYF.

This chain links TRBV4-1 with TRBJ2-7; the match to TRBD2 covers 15 bases. This CDR3 spans 17 amino acids. J lost 2 bases, V lost 7 bases, and 9 bases had no gene match. From germline, CDR1 is MGHRA and CDR2 YSYEKL. The CDR3 reads CASTPGLAGGRTYEQYF. Here the CDR3 DNA reads TGCGCCAGCACACCAGGACTAGCGGGAGGGAGAACCTACGAGCAGTACTTC.

The rearrangement joins TRBV19 to TRBJ2-1, with a possible D match to TRBD2 (6 bases). The CDR3 consists of 17 residues. Germline V CDR1 and CDR2: LNHDA, SQIVND (reference sequence). V lost 1 base to trimming and J lost 1 base, with 14 bases between them. The CDR3 sequence is CASSIVKTAGSYNEQFF. CDR3 bases: TGTGCCAGTAGTATAGTGAAGACCGCGGGGTCCTACAATGAGCAGTTCTTC.

The CDR3 nucleotides are TGCGCCAGCAGCCCGCTGGGACAGGGGGGAGCTTTCTTT. Protein sequence: CASSPLGQGGAFF. The V call is TRBV4-1, the J call TRBJ1-1; 11 nucleotides align to TRBD1. CDR1 is MGHRA and CDR2 is YSYEKL in the germline V gene. The V segment lost 4 bases and the J segment 10 bases; nucleotides outside the gene matches: 5. CDR3 length: 13 amino acids.

The chain has TRBV7-9 and TRBJ1-2; no firm D call. V was shortened by 5 bases and J by 7 bases, with 20 bases between the two germline ends. In germline, CDR1 is SEHNR, CDR2 FQNEAQ (reference sequence). This CDR3 is built from 15 residues. CDR3 sequence reads: CASSALGPQRSGYTF. DNA for the CDR3: TGTGCCAGCAGCGCCCTAGGGCCTCAACGTAGTGGCTACACCTTC.

The rearrangement uses TRBV30 and TRBJ1-5, with 8 bases that match TRBD1. Germline-derived CDR1 and CDR2 are GTSNPN and SVGIG (reference sequence). The CDR3 sequence is 13 residues long. The V segment lost 1 base and the J segment 6 bases; nucleotides outside the gene matches: 2. CDR3 residues: CAWSGQGSQPQHF. The DNA for the CDR3 is TGTGCCTGGAGTGGACAGGGGAGTCAGCCCCAGCATTTT. Full variable domain (outside the CDR3, taken from reference TRBV30 and TRBJ1-5): SQTIHQWPATLVQPVGSPLSLECTVEGTSNPNLYWYRQAAGRGLQLLFYSVGIGQISSEVPQNLSASRPQDRQFILSSKKLLLSDSGFYLCAWSGQGSQPQHFGDGTRLSIL.

The rearrangement links TRBV5-1 to TRBJ2-2, with D perhaps given as TRBD1 or TRBD2 (5 bases each). CDR1 is SGHRS and CDR2 is YFSETQ in the germline V gene. V lost 4 bases, J lost 1 base, and 11 bases lay in between. CDR3 length equals 15 residues. For the CDR3, the DNA is TGCGCCAGCAGCCCGGGGCCGGGGAACACCGGGGAGCTGTTTTTT. This sequence encodes CASSPGPGNTGELFF.